This T cell receptor beta chain was sequenced for a study of cytomegalovirus exposure and HLA in healthy donors. Everyone who donated was a healthy bone marrow donor. Overall study findings and caveats: A few V segments could not be told apart, such as TRBV6-2 and TRBV6-3, and were left out. In a later analysis, at a false discovery rate of 0.05, some 15,000 TCR beta sequences were associated with HLA alleles.

Primers for the PCR totalled 60 Vbeta and 13 Jbeta. Measured with immunoSEQ multiplex PCR; TCRdb has only the in-frame clones, and not every one. The sample holds 87,000 or so clones; 60% to 80% are singletons and the top ten take approximately 3%. Worth noting for this clone: Its antigen is as yet unknown.

Germline values: CDR1 MDHEN, CDR2 SYDVKM. Trimming stripped 4 bases from V and 6 bases from J, with 7 bases between. The CDR3 has 12 residues. The chain carries TRBV28 and TRBJ2-1; D is ambiguous. Sequenced: PBMCs. The clonotype originates from a man between 60 and 70 years old in good health and CMV-seronegative. The CDR3 DNA sequence: TGTGCCAGCAGTTCAAATAGCAATGAGCAGTTCTTC. It yields the protein CASSSNSNEQFF.